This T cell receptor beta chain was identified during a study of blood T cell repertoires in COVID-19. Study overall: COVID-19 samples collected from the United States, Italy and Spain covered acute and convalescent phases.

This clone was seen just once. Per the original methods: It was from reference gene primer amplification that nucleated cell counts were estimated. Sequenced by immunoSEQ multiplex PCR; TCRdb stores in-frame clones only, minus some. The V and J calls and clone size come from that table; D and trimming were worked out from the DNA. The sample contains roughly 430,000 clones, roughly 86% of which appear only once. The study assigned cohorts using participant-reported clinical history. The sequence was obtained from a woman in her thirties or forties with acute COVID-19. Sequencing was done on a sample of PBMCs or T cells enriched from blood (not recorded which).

The CDR3 coding sequence is TGTGCCAGCTCACCCTCAATGGGCGGGATCACAGATACGCAGTATTTT. The encoded protein is CASSPSMGGITDTQYF. The chain uses TRBV18 and TRBJ2-3; perhaps TRBD2 as D (6 bases). Per the germline V gene, CDR1 is KGHSH and CDR2 is LQKENI. V was clipped by 3 bases and J by 2 bases, with 15 bases between them. The CDR3 length is 16 residues.